A single sample is the source of the 15 T cell receptor beta chains below, sequenced in a study of shared clonotypes between healthy human individuals. The protocol was immunoSEQ multiplex PCR, while the TCRdb copy is restricted to in-frame clones and leaves out a portion. The data show more than 2 million clones, roughly 95% seen once. Naive CD8 isolation took CD45RO-negative cells positively selected for CCR7 and excluded terminally differentiated effector memory CD45RA+ cells. Material for sequencing was naive CD8+ T cells from PBMCs. These receptors originate from a man aged 18 to 29 in good health. Some clones in this sample may be carry-over from other donors' samples.

This clone was observed a single time. The chain employs TRBV5-6 and TRBJ2-7, with D hard to call. Germline V CDR1 and CDR2: SGHDT, YYEEEE. CDR3 length: 16 amino acids. Trimming cost V 3 bases and J 1 base, with 17 bases left between them. CDR3 protein: CASSSPRGPISYEQYF. Here the CDR3 DNA reads TGTGCCAGCAGCTCCCCGAGAGGACCCATTTCCTACGAGCAGTACTTC. Full variable domain (outside the CDR3, taken from reference TRBV5-6 and TRBJ2-7): DAGVTQSPTHLIKTRGQQVTLRCSPKSGHDTVSWYQQALGQGPQFIFQYYEEEERQRGNFPDRFSGHQFPNYSSELNVNALLLGDSALYLCASSSPRGPISYEQYFGPGTRLTVT.

This clone appeared once. The chain joins TRBV28 to TRBJ1-2; D is unclear. CDR3 length equals 16 residues. V gave up 3 bases and J gave up 3 bases, with 17 bases separating them. Germline-derived CDR1 and CDR2 are MDHEN and SYDVKM. In DNA form, the CDR3 reads TGTGCCAGCAGTTTTAAAGGTCAGCCTTACTACTATGGCTACACCTTC. Translated: CASSFKGQPYYYGYTF.

This chain connects TRBV19 to TRBJ2-1; possibly TRBD2 for D (6 bases). The CDR3 is made up of 15 amino acids. Trimming left V 5 bases short and J 9 bases short, with 20 bases between. Germline CDR1 reads LNHDA; CDR2 reads SQIVND (reference sequence). This chain's CDR3 is CASSATGTPMAEQFF. The DNA for the CDR3 is TGTGCCAGTAGTGCAACCGGGACTCCTATGGCTGAGCAGTTCTTC.

V gene TRBV14 combines with J gene TRBJ1-1, with D perhaps matching TRBD1 (6 bases). V was shortened by 1 base and J by 0 bases, with 21 bases between the two germline ends. CDR3 size: 19 residues. Germline V gives CDR1 SGHDN, CDR2 FVKESK. CDR3 bases: TGTGCCAGCAGCCAAGTTCCCTTAGGGGACACCGTCATGAACACTGAAGCTTTCTTT. Its translation is CASSQVPLGDTVMNTEAFF.

The V gene is TRBV7-6, the J gene TRBJ2-7; no clear D gene. The CDR3 sequence is 15 residues long. Deletions cut 1 base from V and 3 bases from J, with 13 bases between. The germline CDR1 and CDR2 sequences are SGHVS and FNYEAQ. The CDR3, as DNA: TGTGCCAGCAGCTTAGGTAGCCCTTATCTCTACGAGCAGTACTTC. This gives the protein CASSLGSPYLYEQYF.

V and J are TRBV9 and TRBJ2-7, with D maybe TRBD1 (6 bases). The CDR3 length is 15 residues. V was clipped by 4 bases and J by 2 bases, with 16 bases between them. Germline loops: CDR1 SGDLS, CDR2 YYNGEE. Written as DNA, the CDR3 is TGTGCCAGCAGCCCCCAGGGGCCTCCGACCTACGAGCAGTACTTC. The encoded protein is CASSPQGPPTYEQYF.

V is TRBV7-9 and J is TRBJ2-1; 10 bases map to TRBD2. The CDR3 has 14 residues. Looked up from germline, CDR1 is SEHNR and CDR2 is FQNEAQ (reference sequence). Germline trimming cut 6 bases from V and 4 bases from J; bases unmatched to any gene: 3. The CDR3 DNA is TGTGCCAGCAGGGGGACTAGCGCGTACAATGAGCAGTTCTTC. Amino acids: CASRGTSAYNEQFF.

On this clone itself: This CDR3 is also generated by other DNA sequences in the sample. This chain joins TRBV9 and TRBJ2-1, with no clear D. The length of the CDR3 is 13 residues. Germline V gives CDR1 SGDLS, CDR2 YYNGEE. Between the trimmed V and J ends, which lost 0 bases and 8 bases, there was a span of 9 bases. Here the CDR3 reads CASSVGFPDEQFF. The CDR3 coding sequence is TGTGCCAGCAGCGTAGGCTTTCCGGATGAGCAGTTCTTC.

The chain carries TRBV4-3 and TRBJ2-4; 11 positions agree with TRBD2. CDR3 length: 16 amino acids. CDR1 LGHNA and CDR2 YSLEER come from the germline V gene. V lost 3 bases to trimming and J lost 6 bases; unmatched junction nucleotides: 7. In nucleotides, the CDR3 is TGCGCCAGCAGCCACCAACTAGCGGGAGTGGGAAACATTCAGTACTTC. Translation: CASSHQLAGVGNIQYF.

This chain joins TRBV15 and TRBJ1-2; 8 nucleotides line up with TRBD1. The germline V gene encodes CDR1 LNHNV and CDR2 YYDKDF (reference sequence). The CDR3 has 15 amino acids. V dropped 1 base and J dropped 2; count of bases not matched to a gene: 3. The CDR3 DNA sequence: TGTGCCACCAGCAGAGTTGGGACAGGAAACTATGGCTACACCTTC. Translation gives CATSRVGTGNYGYTF.

The V and J genes are TRBV30 and TRBJ1-2; tentatively, D is TRBD1 (5 bases). CDR1 is GTSNPN and CDR2 is SVGIG in the germline V gene (reference sequence). With 6 bases removed from V and 4 bases from J, the gap between germline ends came to 12 bases. The CDR3 contains 12 residues. Written as DNA, the CDR3 is TGTGCCTGCCCGGGGGGGGGCTATGGCTACACCTTC. It encodes CACPGGGYGYTF.

This chain connects TRBV28 to TRBJ2-1; 8 nucleotides match TRBD2. Germline CDR1 reads MDHEN; CDR2 reads SYDVKM. This CDR3 has 18 amino acids. With 3 bases clipped from V and 3 bases from J, the junction kept 13 bases outside the gene matches. CDR3 residues: CASSFQSSASGLYNEQFF. Written as DNA, the CDR3 is TGTGCCAGCAGTTTCCAGTCCTCGGCTAGCGGGCTCTACAATGAGCAGTTCTTC.

The DNA for the CDR3 is TGTGCCAGCGTTGGTCCGGAAGATACGCAGTATTTT. It specifies CASVGPEDTQYF. The chain joins TRBV27 to TRBJ2-3; no definite D call. V was trimmed by 8 bases and J by 5 bases, leaving 11 bases between them. The CDR3 covers 12 residues. Germline V gene data show CDR1 as MNHEY and CDR2 as SMNVEV (reference sequence).

This sequence joins TRBV7-8 and TRBJ1-5; the match to TRBD1 covers 7 bases. V shed 0 bases, J shed 8 bases, and the junction held 16 bases outside the gene matches. The CDR3 totals 18 residues. CDR1 and CDR2 from the germline V gene are SGHVS and FQNEAQ. The CDR3 sequence is CASSLALEGGGYGEPQHF. The CDR3 nucleotides read TGTGCCAGCAGCTTAGCGCTTGAAGGAGGGGGCTATGGGGAGCCCCAGCATTTT.

This chain connects TRBV19 to TRBJ2-1; 7 bases agree with TRBD2. Germline CDR1 reads LNHDA; CDR2 reads SQIVND (reference sequence). CDR3 length: 16 residues. With V trimmed by 0 bases and J by 2 bases, 4 bases remained unmatched. CDR3: CASSIDRGEPYNEQFF. DNA of the CDR3: TGTGCCAGTAGTATAGATCGGGGGGAGCCCTACAATGAGCAGTTCTTC.